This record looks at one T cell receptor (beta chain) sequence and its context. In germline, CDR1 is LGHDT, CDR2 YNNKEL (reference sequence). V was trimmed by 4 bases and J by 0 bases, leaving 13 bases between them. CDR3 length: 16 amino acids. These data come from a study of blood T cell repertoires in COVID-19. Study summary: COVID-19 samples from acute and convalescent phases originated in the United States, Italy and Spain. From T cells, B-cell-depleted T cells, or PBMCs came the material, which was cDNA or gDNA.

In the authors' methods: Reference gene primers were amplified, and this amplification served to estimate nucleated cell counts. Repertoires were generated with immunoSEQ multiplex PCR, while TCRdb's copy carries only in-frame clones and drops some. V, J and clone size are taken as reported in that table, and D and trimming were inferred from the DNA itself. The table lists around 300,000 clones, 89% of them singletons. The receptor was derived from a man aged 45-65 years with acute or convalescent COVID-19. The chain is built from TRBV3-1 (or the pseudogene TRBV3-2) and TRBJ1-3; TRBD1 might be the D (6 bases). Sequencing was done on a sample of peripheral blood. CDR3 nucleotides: TGTGCCAGCAGCCTTGGGACATTCGACTCTGGAAACACCATATATTTT. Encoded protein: CASSLGTFDSGNTIYF.